This T cell receptor beta chain is from a study of CD8 T cells in ankylosing spondylitis. Study-level findings and limits: In the blood and synovial fluid of reactive arthritis, some motif variants had been previously reported. There was a TCR beta motif, made of several highly homologous variants, that appeared characteristic of ankylosing spondylitis blood. CD8+ disease-linked clones were present at relatively low frequencies in blood. According to the report, clones linked to the disease were significantly enriched in matched synovial fluid samples taken from ankylosing spondylitis patients.

TCRdb redid the calling of the 5' RACE reads with MiXCR, one entry per CDR3 protein. The repertoire holds about 220,000 distinct CDR3 sequences, with more than 5.5% as singletons. Germline loops: CDR1 DFQATT, CDR2 SNEGSKA (reference sequence). This CDR3 is 12 amino acids long. Between the trimmed V and J ends, which lost 8 bases and 4 bases, there was a span of 12 bases. This clonotype was counted ten times or more. Its target is not known. Sequencing was done on a sample of blood, either unsorted or a sorted T cell fraction (not recorded which). The sequence was collected from a male donor with ankylosing spondylitis. This chain uses TRBV20-1 with TRBJ1-5; D is possibly TRBD1 (5 bases). CDR3 sequence reads: CSRGGENQPQHF. CDR3 DNA sequence: TGCAGTCGGGGGGGAGAGAATCAGCCCCAGCATTTT.